This TCR beta chain was retrieved from a study of control samples from healthy donors and cancer patients. The V segment lost 5 bases and the J segment 0 bases; nucleotides outside the gene matches: 2. The CDR3 covers 14 residues. Germline V CDR1 and CDR2: SGHAT, FQNNGV. Clones were read by immunoSEQ multiplex PCR, and TCRdb kept only the in-frame ones, dropping some. The sample consists of under 70,000 clones, 90% to 97% of them appearing once. The receptor comes from a woman aged 18-30 years in good health. The sequenced sample consisted of blood. The chain has TRBV11-2 and TRBJ1-1, with TRBD1 matching over 8 bases. For the CDR3, the DNA is TGTGCCAGCAGCCCGGACAGGGTGAACACTGAAGCTTTCTTT. Its protein product is CASSPDRVNTEAFF.